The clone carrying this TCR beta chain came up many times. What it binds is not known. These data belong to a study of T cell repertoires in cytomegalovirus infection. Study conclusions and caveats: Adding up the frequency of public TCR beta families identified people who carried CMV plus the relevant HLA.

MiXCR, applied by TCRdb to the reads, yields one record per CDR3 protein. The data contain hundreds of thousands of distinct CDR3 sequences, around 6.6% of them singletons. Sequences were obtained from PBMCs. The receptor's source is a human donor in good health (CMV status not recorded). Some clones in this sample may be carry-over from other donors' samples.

This CDR3 reads CASSLEPGLMQETQYF. The DNA for the CDR3 is TGCGCCAGCAGCTTGGAGCCGGGACTGATGCAAGAGACCCAGTACTTC. The chain employs TRBV5-1 and TRBJ2-5, with D tentatively TRBD2 (6 bases). With 0 bases removed from V and 2 bases from J, the gap between germline ends came to 14 bases. Germline CDR1 reads SGHRS; CDR2 reads YFSETQ. This CDR3 comprises 16 residues.